This T cell receptor (beta chain) derives from a study of T cell repertoires in cytomegalovirus infection. Whole-study findings and limits: Predominance within the ex vivo response was attributable to HLA-C-restricted CMV-specific TCR beta clonotypes.

TCRdb independently ran MiXCR on the reads; one entry per CDR3 protein. The sample consists of about a million distinct CDR3 sequences, less than 35% of them appearing once. The CDR3 covers 16 residues. Trimming took 0 bases from V and 0 from J, leaving 13 bases between them. Germline V CDR1 and CDR2: SGHRS, YFSETQ. In its sample, this clonotype was seen a few times. Its antigen remains unknown. The sequencing used cultured CD8+ T cells from PBMCs, collected from culture after CMV antigen stimulation. The chain has TRBV5-1 and TRBJ2-7, with no clear D. This clonotype was sampled from a human donor in good health (CMV status not recorded). Some clones in this sample may be carry-over from other donors' samples. The CDR3 sequence is CASSLDPGPSSYEQYF. CDR3 coding DNA: TGCGCCAGCAGCTTGGATCCAGGCCCTAGCTCCTACGAGCAGTACTTC.